Following are 16 T cell receptor beta chains from one sample sequenced in a study of sequential checkpoint blockade in melanoma. Treatment given: randomized to nivolumab then ipilimumab (arm A) or the reverse (arm B). The table came from immunoSEQ multiplex PCR; TCRdb's copy has only in-frame clones and leaves some out. Of under 20,000 clones listed, 65% to 75% are singletons. Source: CD8+ T cells sorted from blood (inferred from file names), taken from a patient given nivolumab and ipilimumab in sequence. The receptors derive from a human donor with melanoma.

This clone was found a few times. The rearrangement joins TRBV5-6 to TRBJ2-1; TRBD1 is a possible D gene (6 bases). CDR1 SGHDT and CDR2 YYEEEE come from the germline V gene. The CDR3 runs to 15 residues. V dropped 0 bases and J dropped 1 base, with 8 bases sitting between them. The CDR3 region has the DNA TGTGCCAGCAGCTTGGAGGACAGTTCCTACAATGAGCAGTTCTTC. As protein: CASSLEDSSYNEQFF. Together with reference TRBV5-6 and TRBJ2-1, the CDR3 gives the full variable domain: DAGVTQSPTHLIKTRGQQVTLRCSPKSGHDTVSWYQQALGQGPQFIFQYYEEEERQRGNFPDRFSGHQFPNYSSELNVNALLLGDSALYLCASSLEDSSYNEQFFGPGTRLTVL.

With regard to this clone: Just one base apart from a much larger clone, this may be a read error. V is TRBV4-3 and J is TRBJ1-4; D unresolved. The germline CDR1 and CDR2 sequences are LGHNA and YSLEER. The CDR3 totals 13 residues. V dropped 8 bases and J dropped 6 bases, with 13 bases sitting between them. The CDR3 coding sequence is TGCGCCAGCCAAGCCGAATTGGATGAAAAACTGTTTTTT. Translating gives CASQAELDEKLFF.

This chain uses TRBV18 with TRBJ1-2; 8 bases are shared with TRBD1. The germline V gene has CDR1 KGHSH and CDR2 LQKENI. The ends lost 4 bases at V and 4 bases at J; junction bases unmatched: 5. The CDR3 loop spans 14 amino acids. CDR3 sequence (DNA): TGTGCCAGCTCACTCGGACAGGGAGGCTATGGCTACACCTTC. This gives the protein CASSLGQGGYGYTF.

The J gene is TRBJ1-1, the V gene TRBV19, with a weak D call TRBD1 (6 bases). The CDR3 is 12 residues long. V gave up 3 bases and J gave up 7 bases, with 9 bases separating them. Germline CDR1 LNHDA, CDR2 SQIVND (reference sequence). The CDR3 loop reads CASSIGTLEAFF. The DNA for the CDR3 is TGTGCCAGTAGTATCGGGACACTTGAAGCTTTCTTT.

This chain connects TRBV7-3 to TRBJ2-3; 7 bases fit TRBD1. The CDR3 contains 14 residues. Germline V gene lookup returns CDR1 SGHTA and CDR2 FQGTGA. V was pared by 5 bases and J by 1 base, with 3 bases of the junction left unmatched. The CDR3 loop reads CASSPGQGTDTQYF. The CDR3 region has the DNA TGTGCCAGCAGCCCAGGACAGGGCACAGATACGCAGTATTTT.

The V gene is TRBV5-5, the J gene TRBJ1-5; 7 nucleotides match TRBD1. The CDR3 is 15 residues long. Per the germline V gene, CDR1 is SGHKS and CDR2 is YYEKEE (reference sequence). V dropped 2 bases and J dropped 2; count of bases not matched to a gene: 4. CDR3 loop: CASSLEGAGNQPQHF. The CDR3 DNA is TGTGCCAGCAGCTTAGAGGGGGCGGGCAATCAGCCCCAGCATTTT. Using reference TRBV5-5 and TRBJ1-5 for the parts outside the CDR3, the full variable domain is DAGVTQSPTHLIKTRGQQVTLRCSPISGHKSVSWYQQVLGQGPQFIFQYYEKEERGRGNFPDRFSARQFPNYSSELNVNALLLGDSALYLCASSLEGAGNQPQHFGDGTRLSIL.

This rearrangement joins TRBV7-6 to TRBJ2-7, with 8 bases lining up with TRBD2. The germline V gene encodes CDR1 SGHVS and CDR2 FNYEAQ. The CDR3 is 13 residues long. Trimming took 6 bases from V and 4 from J; bases not matched to a gene: 5. The CDR3 loop is CASSSLAGYEQYF. The DNA of the CDR3 is TGTGCCAGCAGTTCTTTAGCGGGATACGAGCAGTACTTC.

The sample holds a few counts of this clone. V usage is TRBV5-1 and J usage is TRBJ2-7; TRBD2 is a possible D gene (5 bases). This CDR3 has 14 amino acids. Germline lookup yields CDR1 SGHRS and CDR2 YFSETQ. Trimming shortened V by 0 bases and J by 7 bases, and 14 bases separated the two germline ends. CDR3 sequence reads: CASSLAGSLTEQYF. In nucleotides, the CDR3 is TGCGCCAGCAGCTTGGCGGGGTCTCTCACGGAGCAGTACTTC.

This chain connects TRBV27 to TRBJ2-5, with TRBD2 identical over 7 bases. Germline V gene sequence: CDR1 MNHEY, CDR2 SMNVEV (reference sequence). After removal of 6 bases from V and 2 bases from J, the junction contained 12 bases not matched to a gene. CDR3 size: 16 residues. The CDR3 DNA reads as TGTGCCAGCAGCCAAGTTGTTGGGGGGGGACAAGAGACCCAGTACTTC. Its protein product is CASSQVVGGGQETQYF.

The genes are TRBV19 and TRBJ2-1, with a tentative D call TRBD2 (6 bases). Trimming pared 6 bases from V and 0 bases from J, leaving 15 bases between. Germline V gene data show CDR1 as LNHDA and CDR2 as SQIVND (reference sequence). The length of the CDR3 is 16 residues. In DNA form, the CDR3 reads TGTGCCAGTAGACCGGTGGCGGGGAGCTCCTACAATGAGCAGTTCTTC. It yields the protein CASRPVAGSSYNEQFF.

The chain carries TRBV6-1 and TRBJ2-7; D is uncertain. CDR1 and CDR2 from the germline V gene are MNHNS and SASEGT. The CDR3 totals 12 residues. Trimming shortened V by 10 bases and J by 2 bases, and 12 bases separated the two germline ends. The CDR3, as DNA: TGTGCCACCTCCGGTGCTACCTACGAGCAGTACTTC. Protein: CATSGATYEQYF.

This clone has just a few counts. V usage is TRBV7-9 and J usage is TRBJ2-6, with a weak D call TRBD2 (5 bases). There are 15 residues in the CDR3. V dropped 5 bases and J dropped 3 bases, with 11 bases sitting between them. Germline V CDR1 and CDR2: SEHNR, FQNEAQ (reference sequence). The DNA of the CDR3 is TGTGCCAGCAGCCCCTCCGGGAATGGGGCCAACGTCCTGACTTTC. It yields the protein CASSPSGNGANVLTF.

V gene TRBV4-3 combines with J gene TRBJ1-4; 8 bases fit TRBD1. Trimming removed 4 bases from V and 8 bases from J; junction bases left unmatched: 3. This CDR3 has 13 residues. CDR1 LGHNA and CDR2 YSLEER come from the germline V gene. CDR3: CASSLGTGEKLFF. CDR3 DNA sequence: TGCGCCAGCAGCCTCGGGACAGGAGAAAAACTGTTTTTT.

J is TRBJ2-4 and V is TRBV4-3, with TRBD2 matching over 16 bases. This CDR3 has 18 residues. Germline V gene data show CDR1 as LGHNA and CDR2 as YSLEER. J lost 3 bases, V lost 3 bases, and 5 bases had no gene match. The CDR3 DNA sequence: TGCGCCAGCAGCCAGCAGGGACTAGCGGGGGGGGGCAAAAACATTCAGTACTTC. The encoded protein is CASSQQGLAGGGKNIQYF.

V and J are TRBV18 and TRBJ2-1; maybe TRBD2 (7 bases). The V end lost 6 bases, the J end lost 9 bases, and 21 bases lay between the germline ends. Germline assignment: CDR1 KGHSH and CDR2 LQKENI. CDR3 length equals 15 residues. The CDR3 loop is CASSSRGGLKFEQFF. CDR3 DNA: TGTGCCAGCTCGTCGAGGGGGGGTTTAAAATTTGAGCAGTTCTTC.

This clone came up a few times. The CDR3 DNA reads as TGCGCCAGCAGCCCCGGGACAGGGAGCGGTCAGCCCCAGCATTTT. It specifies CASSPGTGSGQPQHF. This rearrangement joins TRBV4-3 to TRBJ1-5, with TRBD1 identical over 9 bases. V shed 4 bases, J shed 6 bases, and the junction held 7 bases outside the gene matches. The CDR3 contains 15 residues. The germline CDR1 and CDR2 sequences are LGHNA and YSLEER.